A selection of T cell receptor beta chains follows, all from one sample in a study of vaccination and CD4 T cells after COVID-19. Their antigens are not known. TCRdb redid the calling of the PCR reads with MiXCR, one entry per CDR3 protein. Of some 7,700 distinct CDR3 sequences in the sample, around 50% were seen once. Sequencing used CD4+ T cells from blood, cultured in vitro. These TCRs come from a human donor who had recovered from COVID-19. Each CDR3 is given with its conserved first and last residue. A D gene is named only where the DNA matches it firmly. Clone size is stated in some rows and not others, as once, few, many or a class when expanded.

J gene | D gene | clone size | V gene | CDR3 protein | CDR3 DNA
TRBJ2-7 | . | . | TRBV29-1 | CSALWQREQYF | .
TRBJ2-3 | TRBD1 | few | TRBV24-1 | CATSDSTGADTQYF | TGTGCCACCAGTGATTCTACAGGGGCAGATACGCAGTATTTT
TRBJ1-6 | . | . | TRBV6-5 | CASSSQTLGNSPLHF | TGTGCCAGCAGTTCGCAGACACTTGGGAATTCACCCCTCCACTTT
TRBJ1-3 | . | . | TRBV19 | CSTGQGNTIYF | TGTAGTACAGGTCAGGGTAACACCATATATTTT
TRBJ2-5 | . | . | TRBV10-3 | CAISWGQETQYF | TGTGCCATCAGCTGGGGGCAAGAGACCCAGTACTTC
TRBJ1-4 | . | . | TRBV19 | CASSGFLANEKLFF | TGTGCCAGTAGTGGGTTTCTAGCTAATGAAAAACTGTTTTTT
TRBJ1-5 | . | few | TRBV19 | CASSQQGPNQPQHF | TGTGCCAGTAGTCAACAGGGTCCCAATCAGCCCCAGCATTTT
TRBJ1-1 | TRBD1 | . | TRBV29-1 | CSGRQDRGRGEAFF | TGCAGCGGGCGACAAGACAGGGGGCGCGGTGAAGCTTTCTTT
TRBJ2-3 | TRBD2 | once | TRBV20-1 | CSASGTSGIPDTQYF | TGCAGTGCTTCAGGGACTAGCGGAATTCCAGATACGCAGTATTTT
TRBJ2-3 | . | . | TRBV19 | CASSIFGPSTDTQYF | TGTGCCAGTAGTATATTCGGGCCTAGCACAGATACGCAGTATTTT
TRBJ2-1 | TRBD1 | . | TRBV24-1 | CATSGTGGRDEQFF | TGTGCCACCAGTGGGACAGGGGGTAGGGATGAGCAGTTCTTC
TRBJ2-2 | . | . | TRBV7-3 | CASSPPGQGTGELFF | TGTGCCAGCAGCCCCCCCGGGCAGGGGACCGGGGAGCTGTTTTTT
TRBJ1-1 | . | . | TRBV7-3 | CASRAGVLNTEAFF | TGTGCCAGCAGGGCAGGTGTCCTGAACACTGAAGCTTTCTTT
TRBJ2-2 | TRBD1 | . | TRBV10-3 | CAIGAGGTGELFF | TGTGCCATCGGGGCAGGGGGCACCGGGGAGCTGTTTTTT
TRBJ1-2 | . | few | TRBV6-2/TRBV6-3 | CASSRGQVAGYTF | TGTGCCAGCAGTCGAGGTCAGGTGGCTGGCTACACCTTC
TRBJ1-5 | . | . | TRBV20-1 | CSARFGGTNQPQHF | TGCAGTGCTAGATTCGGAGGCACTAATCAGCCCCAGCATTTT
TRBJ1-2 | TRBD1 | once | TRBV28 | CASAKDRASNYGYTF | TGTGCCAGCGCCAAAGACAGGGCCTCAAACTATGGCTACACCTTC
TRBJ1-5 | . | few | TRBV20-1 | CSARGGRGVQQPQHF | TGCAGTGCTAGAGGCGGCAGGGGAGTTCAGCAGCCCCAGCATTTT
TRBJ1-5 | . | . | TRBV20-1 | CSASTGPLQPQHF | TGCAGTGCTAGCACAGGTCCACTTCAGCCCCAGCATTTT
TRBJ2-1 | TRBD2 | . | TRBV7-2 | CASSDRRGGGALNEQFF | TGTGCCAGCAGCGATCGACGGGGCGGGGGGGCCCTGAATGAGCAGTTCTTC
TRBJ2-7 | . | . | TRBV6-5 | CASSYSSGRTSYEQYF | TGTGCCAGCAGTTACTCGTCAGGGAGGACCTCCTACGAGCAGTACTTC
TRBJ2-3 | TRBD2 | . | TRBV11-3 | CASSLDLVLAGEPDTQYF | TGTGCCAGCAGCTTAGATCTGGTTCTAGCGGGCGAGCCAGATACGCAGTATTTT
TRBJ1-3 | TRBD1 | . | TRBV7-7 | CASSVQGAQGNTIYF | TGTGCTAGCAGCGTACAGGGGGCACAGGGAAACACCATATATTTT